The 2 T cell receptor beta chains reported below all come from one sample, sequenced in a study of PD-1 blockade in classical Hodgkin lymphoma. The table came from immunoSEQ multiplex PCR; TCRdb's copy has only in-frame clones and leaves some out. The sample contains approximately 25,000 clones, about three quarters of which appear only once. All the patients suffered relapse after autologous stem cell transplantation, and brentuximab vedotin exposure differed. Sample: peripheral blood mononuclear cells (PBMCs), taken before the second cycle of nivolumab. The receptors were gathered from a human donor with classical Hodgkin lymphoma.

The rearrangement uses TRBV7-9 and TRBJ2-1; D is ambiguous. Trimming took 5 bases from V and 9 from J, leaving 11 bases between them. Germline loops: CDR1 SEHNR, CDR2 FQNEAQ (reference sequence). The CDR3 consists of 12 residues. This CDR3 reads CASSPSLGEQFF. As DNA, the CDR3 is TGTGCCAGCAGCCCGAGCCTCGGTGAGCAGTTCTTC.

The J gene is TRBJ2-7, the V gene TRBV7-2; a possible D gene is TRBD1 (6 bases). V lost 4 bases, J lost 6 bases, and 16 bases lay in between. The CDR3 is 14 amino acids. Germline lookup yields CDR1 SGHTA and CDR2 FQGNSA. For the CDR3, the DNA is TGTGCCAGCAGCTCGAAGGGCACAGGGCGCGAGCAGTACTTC. Protein product: CASSSKGTGREQYF. The complete variable domain, with remaining parts taken from reference TRBV7-2 and TRBJ2-7, reads GAGVSQSPSNKVTEKGKDVELRCDPISGHTALYWYRQSLGQGLEFLIYFQGNSAPDKSGLPSDRFSAERTGGSVSTLTIQRTQQEDSAVYLCASSSKGTGREQYFGPGTRLTVT.